The clone carrying this T cell receptor beta chain was detected ten times or more. Its antigen is undetermined. Constant-region reverse primers amplified full-length variable regions, followed by semi-nested Nested Universal Primer A PCR. TCRdb reanalysed the 5' RACE reads using MiXCR and keeps one entry per CDR3 protein. Of about 23,000 distinct CDR3 sequences detected, roughly 33% appear once; the ten largest clones hold less than 2.5%. The study, taken as a whole, reports: Whole repertoires were not studied in the larger cohort, only one V-J beta rearrangement.

This CDR3 is built from 16 residues. Germline V gives CDR1 DFQATT, CDR2 SNEGSKA (reference sequence). The V and J ends lost 0 bases and 3 bases respectively, with 15 bases between them. The clonotype was recovered from a female donor with breast cancer. The V gene is TRBV20-1, the J gene TRBJ1-5; TRBD1 is a possible D gene (5 bases). The sequenced sample consisted of tumor-infiltrating naive CD4+ T cells sorted from the breast tumor. The sample's subset: naive CD4+ T cells, CD4+CD45RA+CD25-. This CDR3 is CSARDSPDSPNQPQHF. The CDR3, as DNA: TGCAGTGCTAGAGATAGTCCCGACAGTCCCAATCAGCCCCAGCATTTT.